This T cell receptor beta chain was retrieved from a study of identical twins. Via MiXCR, TCRdb re-called the 5' RACE reads, giving one row per CDR3 protein. The repertoire holds over 500,000 distinct CDR3 sequences, with 20% to 25% as singletons. Regarding this clonotype: The antigen remains undetermined.

This CDR3 contains 14 residues. V dropped 9 bases and J dropped 2 bases, with 16 bases sitting between them. Germline assignment: CDR1 SNHLY and CDR2 FYNNEI. Study-wide results and limits: Beta out-of-frame sequences showed weaker excess sharing between twins. Within cord blood, abundant beta clonotypes carried fewer insertions, but memory repertoires showed no such trend.

These data were likewise used in another study, on T cells expressing NK-cell markers. That report notes: Each of about six donors carried dominant NKG2C+ clonotypes accounting for about 1.0-7.5% of CD8+ T cells. Where a handful of donors were concerned, these clonotypes also led the CD3+CD56-NKG2C+ fraction.

The sequencing sample was made of CD4+ T cells sorted from blood. The chain employs TRBV2 and TRBJ2-5, with a possible D match to TRBD2 (6 bases). This TCR derives from a woman aged 18-29 years in good health. The CDR3 reads CASGDGRGQETQYF. As DNA, the CDR3 is TGTGCCAGTGGGGACGGACGGGGGCAAGAGACCCAGTACTTC.